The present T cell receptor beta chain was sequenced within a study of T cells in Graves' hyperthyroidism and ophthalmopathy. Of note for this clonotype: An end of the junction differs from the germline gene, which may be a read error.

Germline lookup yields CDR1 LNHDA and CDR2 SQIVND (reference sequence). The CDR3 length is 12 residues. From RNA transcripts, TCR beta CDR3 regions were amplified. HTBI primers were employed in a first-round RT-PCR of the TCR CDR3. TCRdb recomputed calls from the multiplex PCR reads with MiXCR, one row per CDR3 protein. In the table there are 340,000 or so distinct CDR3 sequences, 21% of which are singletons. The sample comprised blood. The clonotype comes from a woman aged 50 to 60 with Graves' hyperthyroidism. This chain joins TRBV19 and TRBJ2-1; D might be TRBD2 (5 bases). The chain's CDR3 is CAGSIVGSGQFF. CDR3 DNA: TGTGCCGGTAGTATAGTGGGGAGCGGGCAGTTCTTC.